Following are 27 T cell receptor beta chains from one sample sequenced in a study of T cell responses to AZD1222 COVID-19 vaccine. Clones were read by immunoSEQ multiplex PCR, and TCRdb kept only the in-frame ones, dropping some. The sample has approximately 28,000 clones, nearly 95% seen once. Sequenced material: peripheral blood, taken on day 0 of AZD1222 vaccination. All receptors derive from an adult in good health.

As DNA, the CDR3 is TGCAGCGTTGAAGATCCGGGCGTAGATGGCTACACCTTC. This sequence encodes CSVEDPGVDGYTF. The V and J genes are TRBV29-1 and TRBJ1-2, with D unresolved. Germline V gene lookup returns CDR1 SQVTM and CDR2 ANQGSEA. Trimming removed 0 bases at V and 6 bases at J, with 11 bases between. The CDR3 length is 13 residues.

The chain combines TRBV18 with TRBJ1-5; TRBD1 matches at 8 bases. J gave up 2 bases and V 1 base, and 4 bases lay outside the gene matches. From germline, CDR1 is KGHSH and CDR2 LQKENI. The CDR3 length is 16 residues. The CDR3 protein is CASSPRDRGRNQPQHF. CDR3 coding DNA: TGTGCCAGCTCACCACGAGACAGGGGCCGCAATCAGCCCCAGCATTTT.

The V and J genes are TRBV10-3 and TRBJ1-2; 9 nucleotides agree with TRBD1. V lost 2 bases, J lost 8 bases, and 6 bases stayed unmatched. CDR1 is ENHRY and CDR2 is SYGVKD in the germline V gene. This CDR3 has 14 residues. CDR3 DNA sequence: TGTGCCATCAGTGAGCGGGGACAGGGAAGCGGCTACACCTTC. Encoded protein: CAISERGQGSGYTF.

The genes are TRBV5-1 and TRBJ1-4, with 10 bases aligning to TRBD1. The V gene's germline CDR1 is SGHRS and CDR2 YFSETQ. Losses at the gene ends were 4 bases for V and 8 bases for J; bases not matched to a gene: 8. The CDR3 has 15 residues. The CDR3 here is CASSTRQGAGEKLFF. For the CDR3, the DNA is TGCGCCAGCAGCACCAGACAGGGGGCAGGGGAAAAACTGTTTTTT.

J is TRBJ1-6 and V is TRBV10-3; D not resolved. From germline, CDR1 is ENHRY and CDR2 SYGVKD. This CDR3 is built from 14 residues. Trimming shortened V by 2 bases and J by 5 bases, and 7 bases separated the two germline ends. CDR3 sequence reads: CAISEPGNNSPLHF. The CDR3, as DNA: TGTGCCATCAGTGAGCCCGGGAATAATTCACCCCTCCACTTT.

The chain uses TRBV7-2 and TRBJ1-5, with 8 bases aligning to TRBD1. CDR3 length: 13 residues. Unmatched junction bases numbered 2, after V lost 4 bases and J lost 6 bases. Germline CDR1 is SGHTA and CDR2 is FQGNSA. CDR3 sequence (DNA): TGTGCCAGCAGCTCAGGGGGCTCTCAGCCCCAGCATTTT. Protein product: CASSSGGSQPQHF.

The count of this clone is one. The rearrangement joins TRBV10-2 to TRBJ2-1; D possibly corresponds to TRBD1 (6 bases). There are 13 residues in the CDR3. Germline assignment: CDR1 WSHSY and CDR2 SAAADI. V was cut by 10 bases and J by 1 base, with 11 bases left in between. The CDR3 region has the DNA TGCGCCACTAGACAGGCTTCCTACAATGAGCAGTTCTTC. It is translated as CATRQASYNEQFF.

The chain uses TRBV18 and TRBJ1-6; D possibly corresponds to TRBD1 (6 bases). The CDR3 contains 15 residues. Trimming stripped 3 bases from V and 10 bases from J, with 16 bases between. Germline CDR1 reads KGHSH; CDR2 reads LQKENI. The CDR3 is CASSPLDSRHSPLHF. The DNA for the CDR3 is TGTGCCAGCTCACCTTTGGACAGTCGACACTCACCCCTCCACTTT.

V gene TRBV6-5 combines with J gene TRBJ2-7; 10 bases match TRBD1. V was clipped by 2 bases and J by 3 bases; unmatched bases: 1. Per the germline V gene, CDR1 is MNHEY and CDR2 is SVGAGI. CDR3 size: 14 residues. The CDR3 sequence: CASSYRTGGYEQYF. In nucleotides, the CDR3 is TGTGCCAGCAGTTACCGGACAGGGGGCTACGAGCAGTACTTC.

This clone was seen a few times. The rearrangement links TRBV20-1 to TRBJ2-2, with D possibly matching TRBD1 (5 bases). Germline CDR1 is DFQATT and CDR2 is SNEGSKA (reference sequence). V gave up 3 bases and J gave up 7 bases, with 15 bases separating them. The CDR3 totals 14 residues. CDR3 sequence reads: CSASETALSGELFF. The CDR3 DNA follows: TGCAGTGCTAGTGAGACAGCTCTCAGCGGGGAGCTGTTTTTT.

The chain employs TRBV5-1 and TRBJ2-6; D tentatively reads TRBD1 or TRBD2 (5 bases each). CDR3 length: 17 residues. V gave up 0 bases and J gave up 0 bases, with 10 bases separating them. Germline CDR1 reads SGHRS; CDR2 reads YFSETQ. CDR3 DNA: TGCGCCAGCAGCTTGGGGGACGGTTTCTCTGGGGCCAACGTCCTGACTTTC. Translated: CASSLGDGFSGANVLTF. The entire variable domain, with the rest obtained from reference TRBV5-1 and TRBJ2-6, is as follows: KAGVTQTPRYLIKTRGQQVTLSCSPISGHRSVSWYQQTPGQGLQFLFEYFSETQRNKGNFPGRFSGRQFSNSRSEMNVSTLELGDSALYLCASSLGDGFSGANVLTFGAGSRLTVL.

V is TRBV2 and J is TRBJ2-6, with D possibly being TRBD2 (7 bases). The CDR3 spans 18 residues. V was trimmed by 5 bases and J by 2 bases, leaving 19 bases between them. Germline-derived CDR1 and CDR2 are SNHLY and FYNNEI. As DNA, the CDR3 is TGTGCCAGCAGTCCGGCAATCGGGGGGCGGACTGGGGCCAACGTCCTGACTTTC. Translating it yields CASSPAIGGRTGANVLTF.

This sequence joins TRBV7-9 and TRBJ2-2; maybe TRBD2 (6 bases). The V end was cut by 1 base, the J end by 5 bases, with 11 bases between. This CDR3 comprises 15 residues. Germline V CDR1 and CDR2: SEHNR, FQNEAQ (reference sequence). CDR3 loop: CASSLGGGKTGELFF. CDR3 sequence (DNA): TGTGCCAGCAGCTTAGGAGGAGGGAAAACCGGGGAGCTGTTTTTT.

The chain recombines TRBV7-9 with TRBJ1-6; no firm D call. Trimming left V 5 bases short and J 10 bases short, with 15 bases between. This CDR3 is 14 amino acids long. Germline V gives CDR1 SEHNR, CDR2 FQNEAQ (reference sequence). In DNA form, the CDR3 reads TGTGCCAGCAGCCCCACTGGTGGAGGGTCACCCCTCCACTTT. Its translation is CASSPTGGGSPLHF.

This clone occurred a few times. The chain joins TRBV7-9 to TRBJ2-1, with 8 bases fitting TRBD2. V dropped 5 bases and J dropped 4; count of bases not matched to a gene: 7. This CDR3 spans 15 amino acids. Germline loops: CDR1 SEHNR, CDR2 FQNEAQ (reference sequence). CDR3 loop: CASSPRGGPYNEQFF. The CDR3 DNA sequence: TGTGCCAGCAGCCCCCGCGGGGGGCCTTACAATGAGCAGTTCTTC.

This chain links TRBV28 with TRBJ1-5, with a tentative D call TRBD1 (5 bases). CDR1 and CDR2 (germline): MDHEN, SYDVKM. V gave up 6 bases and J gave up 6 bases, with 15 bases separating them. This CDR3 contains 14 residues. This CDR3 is CASSLWGVRQPQHF. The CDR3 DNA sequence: TGTGCCAGCAGCCTTTGGGGGGTTCGTCAGCCCCAGCATTTT.

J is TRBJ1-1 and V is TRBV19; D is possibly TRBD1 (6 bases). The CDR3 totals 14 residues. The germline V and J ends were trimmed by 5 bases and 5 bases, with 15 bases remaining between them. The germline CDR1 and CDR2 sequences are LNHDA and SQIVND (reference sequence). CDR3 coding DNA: TGTGCCAGTAGTGTCCACAGGGTGGGGACTGAAGCTTTCTTT. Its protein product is CASSVHRVGTEAFF. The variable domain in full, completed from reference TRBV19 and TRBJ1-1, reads DGGITQSPKYLFRKEGQNVTLSCEQNLNHDAMYWYRQDPGQGLRLIYYSQIVNDFQKGDIAEGYSVSREKKESFPLTVTSAQKNPTAFYLCASSVHRVGTEAFFGQGTRLTVV.

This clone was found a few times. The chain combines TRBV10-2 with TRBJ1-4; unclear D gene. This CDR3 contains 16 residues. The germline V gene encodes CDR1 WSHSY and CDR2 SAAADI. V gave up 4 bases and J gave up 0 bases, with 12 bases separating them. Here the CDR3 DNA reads TGCGCCAGCAGTGCCAGGTTTGACGCAACTAATGAAAAACTGTTTTTT. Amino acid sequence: CASSARFDATNEKLFF.

CDR3 in amino acids: CASSEGAGTGVYSNQPQHF. In nucleotides, the CDR3 is TGTGCCAGCAGTGAAGGGGCTGGGACAGGGGTGTATAGCAATCAGCCCCAGCATTTT. The V and J genes are TRBV6-1 and TRBJ1-5, with TRBD1 matching over 10 bases. The J segment lost 0 bases and the V segment lost 1 base, leaving 9 bases of the junction unmatched. CDR1 and CDR2 from the germline V gene are MNHNS and SASEGT. The CDR3 extends over 19 amino acids.

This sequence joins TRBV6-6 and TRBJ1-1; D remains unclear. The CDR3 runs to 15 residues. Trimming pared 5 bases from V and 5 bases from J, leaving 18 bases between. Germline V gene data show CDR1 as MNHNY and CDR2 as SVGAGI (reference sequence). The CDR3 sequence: CASSPTSRARTEAFF. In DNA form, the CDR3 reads TGTGCCAGCAGTCCGACGAGCCGAGCCCGAACTGAAGCTTTCTTT.

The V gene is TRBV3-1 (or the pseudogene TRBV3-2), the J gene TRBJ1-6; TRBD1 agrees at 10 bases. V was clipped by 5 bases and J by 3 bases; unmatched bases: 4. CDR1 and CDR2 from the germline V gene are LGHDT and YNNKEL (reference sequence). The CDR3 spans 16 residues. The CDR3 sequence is CASSRRTGGYNSPLHF. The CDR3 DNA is TGTGCCAGCAGCAGGAGGACAGGGGGCTATAATTCACCCCTCCACTTT.

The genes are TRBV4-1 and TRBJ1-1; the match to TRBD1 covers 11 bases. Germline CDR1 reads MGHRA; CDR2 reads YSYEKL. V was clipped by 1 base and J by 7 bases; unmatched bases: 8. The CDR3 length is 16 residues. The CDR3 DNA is TGCGCCAGCAGCCAAGCCTCCGGACAGGGGGCTAATGAAGCTTTCTTT. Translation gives CASSQASGQGANEAFF.

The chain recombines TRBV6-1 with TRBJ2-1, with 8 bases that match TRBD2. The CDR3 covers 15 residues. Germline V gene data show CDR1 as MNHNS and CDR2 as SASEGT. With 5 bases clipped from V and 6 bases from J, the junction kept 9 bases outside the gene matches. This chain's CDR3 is CASSLGGAQRNEQFF. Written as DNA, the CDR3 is TGTGCCAGCAGTCTCGGGGGGGCGCAGCGCAATGAGCAGTTCTTC.

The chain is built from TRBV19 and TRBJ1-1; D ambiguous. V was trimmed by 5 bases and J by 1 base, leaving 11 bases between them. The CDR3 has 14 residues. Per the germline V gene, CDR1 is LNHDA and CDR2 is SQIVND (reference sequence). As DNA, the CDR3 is TGTGCCAGTAGTTTGGCAATCGGGAACACTGAAGCTTTCTTT. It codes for CASSLAIGNTEAFF. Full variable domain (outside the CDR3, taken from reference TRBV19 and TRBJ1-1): DGGITQSPKYLFRKEGQNVTLSCEQNLNHDAMYWYRQDPGQGLRLIYYSQIVNDFQKGDIAEGYSVSREKKESFPLTVTSAQKNPTAFYLCASSLAIGNTEAFFGQGTRLTVV.

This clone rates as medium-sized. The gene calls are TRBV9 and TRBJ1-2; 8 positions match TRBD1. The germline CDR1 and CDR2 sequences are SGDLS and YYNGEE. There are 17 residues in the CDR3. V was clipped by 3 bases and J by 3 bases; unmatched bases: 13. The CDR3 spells CASSANLRGPLDYGYTF. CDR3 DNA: TGTGCCAGCAGCGCAAACCTCAGGGGGCCGCTCGACTATGGCTACACCTTC.

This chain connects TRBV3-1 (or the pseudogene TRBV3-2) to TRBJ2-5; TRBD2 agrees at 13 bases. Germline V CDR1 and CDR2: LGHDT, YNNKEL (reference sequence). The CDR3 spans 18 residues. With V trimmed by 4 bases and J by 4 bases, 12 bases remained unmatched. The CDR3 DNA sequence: TGTGCCAGCAGCCGTGGACTAGCGGGAGTTAACTATAGAGAGACCCAGTACTTC. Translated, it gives CASSRGLAGVNYRETQYF.

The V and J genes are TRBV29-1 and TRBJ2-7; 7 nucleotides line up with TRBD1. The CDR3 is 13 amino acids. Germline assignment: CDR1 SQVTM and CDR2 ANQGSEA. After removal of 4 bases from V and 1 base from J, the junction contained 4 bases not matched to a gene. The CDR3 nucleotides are TGCAGCGTTGCGGCGACAGGGTCCTACGAGCAGTACTTC. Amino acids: CSVAATGSYEQYF.